The clone carrying this TCR beta chain was detected only a few times. The CDR3 has 14 amino acids. CDR1 is SGDLS and CDR2 is YYNGEE in the germline V gene. V was pared by 0 bases and J by 4 bases, with 10 bases between. Full-length variable regions came from constant-region reverse primers plus semi-nested Nested Universal Primer A PCR. TCRdb passed the 5' RACE reads through MiXCR, listing each CDR3 protein once. The data contain under 45,000 distinct CDR3 sequences, around 30% of them singletons. Memory CD4+ T cells were sorted as CD4+CD45RO+CD25- cells. The specimen was tumor-infiltrating memory CD4+ T cells sorted from the breast tumor. Subset indicated: memory CD4+ T cells, CD4+CD45RO+CD25-. The rearrangement links TRBV9 to TRBJ1-1; D unresolved. The TCR comes from a female donor with breast cancer. The DNA of the CDR3 is TGTGCCAGCAGCGTAGCCTCAATGGGCACTGAAGCTTTCTTT. It encodes CASSVASMGTEAFF.